This T cell receptor (beta chain) was observed in a study of shared clonotypes between healthy human individuals. The study's findings and limits: Naive CD4 clonotypes were shared across a handful of donors at about 5%. Non-shared clonotypes had lower generation probabilities than those shared by all four donors.

As for this clone: Its target is unknown.

It was CD45RO-negative cells, positively selected for CCR7, that made up naive CD8 cells, with terminally differentiated effector memory CD45RA+ cells excluded. Germline CDR1 is MGHRA and CDR2 is YSYEKL. This CDR3 has 18 amino acids. V lost 0 bases, J lost 0 bases, and 15 bases lay in between. Several immunoSEQ plates held equal portions of the genomic DNA taken from each subset. In the source study's methods: ImmunoSEQ sequences covered only the junction and lacked quality scores; filtering therefore differed. Here immunoSEQ multiplex PCR was the method, and the copy in TCRdb shows in-frame clones only, minus some. That table supplies the V and J calls and clone size; D and trimming were determined from the DNA. The data show around 2,000,000 clones, about 93% seen once.

The source material was naive CD8+ T cells from PBMCs. The gene calls are TRBV4-1 and TRBJ2-1, with a tentative D call TRBD2 (6 bases). This receptor was identified in a man between 18 and 29 years old in good health. Some clones in this sample may be carry-over from other donors' samples. The CDR3 region is CASSQDPPGSLSYNEQFF. In nucleotides, the CDR3 is TGCGCCAGCAGCCAAGATCCCCCCGGGAGCCTCTCCTACAATGAGCAGTTCTTC.